Below, one TCR beta chain is given with its context. Its specificity is unknown. These data come from a study of shared clonotypes between healthy human individuals. General study findings and limits: Memory subsets had estimated richness that was generally smaller than that of naive subsets. Owing to a small donor count, the genetic and exposure-history diversity represented was limited.

The germline gives CDR1 SGHRS, CDR2 YFSETQ. There are 15 residues in the CDR3. V was trimmed by 3 bases and J by 1 base, leaving 13 bases between them. Under the authors' procedure: There were no quality scores in the junction-only immunoSEQ sequences, so filtering differed. Method: immunoSEQ multiplex PCR; TCRdb's copy keeps in-frame clones and lacks some. The V and J calls and clone size come from that table; D and trimming were worked out from the DNA. The sample lists approximately 1.4 million clones; approximately 98% were seen once. The receptor comes from a man aged 25-40 years in good health. The material sequenced was naive CD4+ T cells sorted from blood. Subset indicated: CD45RA+ positively selected. V usage is TRBV5-1 and J usage is TRBJ2-5; unclear D gene. For the CDR3, the DNA is TGCGCCAGCAGCTGGACCCCAACGAGCCAAGAGACCCAGTACTTC. Translating it yields CASSWTPTSQETQYF.